This T cell receptor (beta chain) comes out of a study of shared clonotypes between healthy human individuals (dated by TCRdb to the early 2020s). About the study as a whole: A couple of women and three men aged 18 to 49 years were included in the cohort. For each donor, CD4 naive and CD4 memory were each given three plates, CD8 naive was given two plates, and CD8 memory was given one plate. To estimate repertoire size and how much clonotype sharing occurs between individuals, the study deeply sequenced the blood TCR repertoires of five or six healthy adults. Different laboratories and diverse techniques were used to prepare libraries and sequence TCR repertoires, to increase sequencing depth and limit assay-specific biases. Per donor, leukapheresis produced somewhere between about 0.8 and 9.5 billion PBMCs. What the research found in general, with its limitations: Sampling was restricted to blood, and TCR repertoires in tissues likely differ from the TCR repertoires found in blood. Rarefaction of sorted-subset datasets indicated incomplete sequencing despite the large sequencing depth. Because the study included a small number of donors, the genetic and exposure-history diversity represented was limited. Sharing across several donors was observed for around 5% of naive CD4, 3% to 3.5% of naive CD8, 2% to 2.5% of memory CD4, and about 0.39% of memory CD8 clonotypes. Naive subsets generally had larger estimated clonotype richness than memory subsets. Compared with non-shared clonotypes, the clonotypes found in all four sorted-subset donors had higher generation probabilities. Pairwise subsampling indicated that sequencing depth was expected to affect the degree of clonotype sharing among donors.

Concerning this clone itself: It lacks a known antigen. Base qualities are not at hand, and no much larger clone is one base apart.

The donors were healthy, HIV-negative adults who had no recently reported acute infections or vaccinations. Only Caucasian adults living in Nashville, Tennessee, USA were represented among the donors. CD4+ T cells were enriched by magnetic negative selection; naive cells were then positively selected on CD45RA, and the negative fraction formed the memory subset. Blood was collected by leukapheresis, and PBMCs were isolated by Ficoll-Histopaque density gradient centrifugation and then cryopreserved in liquid nitrogen vapor phase. Purity and quantity of every magnetically sorted T cell population were checked by analytical flow cytometry. From each sorted fraction, genomic DNA was isolated and quantified by UV absorbance on a Nanodrop 2000c. Looking up the germline V gene (reference sequence) yields CDR1 LNHDA and CDR2 SQIVND. The CDR3 runs 14 amino acids, cysteine and phenylalanine included. Only CDR3 DNA remains: 42 bases, in frame from the first base. The junction carries 13 bases between V and J, which are trimmed by 6 bases and 4 bases respectively.

Using the deep immunoSEQ assay, TCR CDR3 regions were amplified from genomic DNA by multiplex PCR. Genomic DNA extracted from each cell subset was distributed evenly over all wells of several immunoSEQ 96-well plates, and each plate served as one replicate. For sorted subsets, approximately 200 ng of genomic DNA, equivalent to around 30,000 T cell genomes, went into each replicate PCR. Purified libraries were quantified with a Qubit 3.0 fluorometer, sized on a Bioanalyzer 2100, and re-quantified with the KAPA Library Quantification kit. Every immunoSEQ 96-well plate was sequenced on a dedicated single-read 150-cycle Illumina NextSeq 550 flow cell. In the paper's pipeline: Because the immunoSEQ output included only junctional sequences and no quality scores, the filtering could not be the same as the filtering used for full-length reads. To assign V/J genes and CDR3, sequences were annotated using PyIR, a Python wrapper for IgBLAST v1.9, with IMGT germline references. Reads were removed for weak V/J assignments (E-value above 1e-6), missing CDR3, stop codons, out-of-frame junctions, or ambiguous translated residues. V3J clonotypes were defined as sequences sharing an identical inferred V gene, J gene, and CDR3 amino acid sequence. Percentage overlap between repertoires was computed as shared unique clonotypes divided by the size of the smaller repertoire. Three approaches were used to assess repertoire richness: RTK rarefaction, the Chao1 estimator, and Recon v2.1 estimates of unobserved clonotypes. For all TCRbeta clonotypes obtained by the gDNA method from a handful of donors, generation probabilities were computed with OLGA. Imported from immuneACCESS, the table was reduced by TCRdb to in-frame sequences with V and J called. These copies leave out some clones; in studies compared against another copy, an unresolved V gene accounts for under half, and the cause of the remainder is not known. V and J calls and clone size are given by that table; D and trimming were obtained from the DNA. The sample table shows 2,500,000 or so clones, and around nine tenths are seen once. The ten largest clones take up over 0.12% of the sample.

The sequence came from a young man in good health. The material sequenced was naive CD4+ T cells sorted from blood. The cell subset or site label, as the study defines it: CD45RA+ positively selected. Recombination joined TRBV19 with TRBJ1-3; the D segment cannot be called with confidence. The nucleotides read TGTGCCAGTAGCCACGCAGGTCTCGGAAACACCATATATTTT. This sequence encodes CASSHAGLGNTIYF.